One sample yielded the 19 T cell receptor beta chains listed below, sequenced in a study of identical twins. TCRdb re-analysed the 5' RACE reads in MiXCR, keeping a single row per CDR3 protein. The table lists around 340,000 distinct CDR3 sequences, approximately 8.8% of them singletons. The source material was naive T cells sorted from blood. The origin of the receptors is a woman aged 45 to 65 in good health.

The chain uses TRBV2 and TRBJ2-1; D is perhaps TRBD2 (5 bases). The germline V gene has CDR1 SNHLY and CDR2 FYNNEI. Trimming removed 8 bases at V and 15 bases at J, with 11 bases between. CDR3 length: 9 amino acids. This CDR3 reads CASPTSSFF. In DNA form, the CDR3 reads TGTGCCAGCCCCACTAGTTCGTTCTTC.

The V gene is TRBV7-9, the J gene TRBJ2-7; D gene ambiguous. Trimming stripped 2 bases from V and 1 base from J, with 9 bases between. Germline CDR1 reads SEHNR; CDR2 reads FQNEAQ (reference sequence). The CDR3 runs to 14 residues. The CDR3 bases are TGTGCCAGCAGCTTACCTACACATTCCTACGAGCAGTACTTC. Translated, it gives CASSLPTHSYEQYF.

The sample holds many counts of this clonotype. The J gene is TRBJ1-5, the V gene TRBV12-3 or TRBV12-4, with D hard to call. The ends were cut back, 6 bases at V and 5 bases at J, with 11 bases in the middle. CDR3 length: 13 amino acids. As DNA, the CDR3 is TGTGCCAGCAGACTACTCCAGGATCAGCCCCAGCATTTT. Encoded protein: CASRLLQDQPQHF.

This clonotype was seen many times. The chain uses TRBV24-1 and TRBJ2-3; 10 positions agree with TRBD1. Germline CDR1 and CDR2: KGHDR and SFDVKD. This CDR3 spans 15 amino acids. V was clipped by 9 bases and J by 2 bases; unmatched bases: 7. In DNA form, the CDR3 reads TGTGCCACCTCGCTTGGGACAGGGGTCACAGATACGCAGTATTTT. It is translated as CATSLGTGVTDTQYF.

This clonotype was seen a few times. The J gene is TRBJ2-1, the V gene TRBV6-5, with TRBD2 identical over 7 bases. The germline gives CDR1 MNHEY, CDR2 SVGAGI. CDR3 length equals 15 residues. V dropped 1 base and J dropped 5; count of bases not matched to a gene: 5. CDR3 bases: TGTGCCAGCAGTTACTGGGGGGAGGGCGACAATGAGCAGTTCTTC. Translating gives CASSYWGEGDNEQFF.

There are a few counts of this clonotype. The chain employs TRBV20-1 and TRBJ1-1, with D tentatively TRBD1 (6 bases). The germline V gene encodes CDR1 DFQATT and CDR2 SNEGSKA (reference sequence). Trimming shortened V by 5 bases and J by 2 bases, and 18 bases separated the two germline ends. The CDR3 extends over 15 amino acids. CDR3 protein: CSAPPGQLHNTEAFF. As DNA, the CDR3 is TGCAGTGCTCCCCCCGGACAGTTACATAACACTGAAGCTTTCTTT.

This clonotype has at least ten counts. The chain carries TRBV20-1 and TRBJ1-5; 7 bases agree with TRBD1. The CDR3 is 16 amino acids. V shed 0 bases and J 0 bases; nucleotides not matched to a gene: 5. The germline V gene encodes CDR1 DFQATT and CDR2 SNEGSKA (reference sequence). The CDR3 loop is CSARETGTASNQPQHF. DNA for the CDR3: TGCAGTGCTAGAGAAACCGGGACAGCTAGCAATCAGCCCCAGCATTTT.

This clonotype showed up many times. The chain couples TRBV29-1 to TRBJ2-3; D tentatively fits TRBD1 or TRBD2 (7 bases each). Germline loops: CDR1 SQVTM, CDR2 ANQGSEA. CDR3 length: 13 amino acids. The chain's CDR3 is CSESGTGTDTQYF. DNA for the CDR3: TGCAGTGAAAGCGGGACAGGCACAGATACGCAGTATTTT.

This clonotype was recorded at least ten times. J is TRBJ2-3 and V is TRBV6-1, with D uncertain. Germline loops: CDR1 MNHNS, CDR2 SASEGT. V dropped 4 bases and J dropped 4 bases, with 12 bases sitting between them. The CDR3 covers 14 residues. The CDR3 DNA follows: TGTGCCAGCAGTGCTTCTCAAGGGCCAGATACGCAGTATTTT. Its protein product is CASSASQGPDTQYF.

In its sample, this clonotype was seen many times. The chain employs TRBV4-1 and TRBJ2-2, with D perhaps TRBD2 (5 bases). Trimming left V 4 bases short and J 8 bases short, with 8 bases between. The CDR3 runs to 12 residues. The V gene's germline CDR1 is MGHRA and CDR2 YSYEKL. CDR3 region: CASSRGFGELFF. The DNA of the CDR3 is TGCGCCAGCAGCCGAGGGTTTGGGGAGCTGTTTTTT.

This chain links TRBV20-1 with TRBJ2-3, with 9 nucleotides matching TRBD1. The CDR3 is 14 amino acids. CDR1 is DFQATT, CDR2 SNEGSKA, per germline (reference sequence). V was clipped by 3 bases and J by 6 bases; unmatched bases: 7. CDR3 amino acids: CSARGDRVSDTQYF. In DNA, the CDR3 is TGCAGTGCTAGGGGGGACAGGGTATCGGATACGCAGTATTTT.

This clonotype was seen at least ten times. The chain links TRBV20-1 to TRBJ2-7; D may be TRBD2 (6 bases). CDR3 length: 13 residues. Deletions cut 3 bases from V and 2 bases from J, with 11 bases between. Germline values: CDR1 DFQATT, CDR2 SNEGSKA (reference sequence). In DNA, the CDR3 is TGCAGTGCTAGCGGGCTAGCGCCCTACGAGCAGTACGTC. Protein sequence: CSASGLAPYEQYV.

This clonotype has at least ten counts. V gene TRBV6-5 combines with J gene TRBJ2-3; TRBD1 matches 8 bases. The CDR3 runs 16 residues. V shed 0 bases and J 4 bases; nucleotides not matched to a gene: 6. CDR1 and CDR2 from the germline V gene are MNHEY and SVGAGI. The CDR3 region has the DNA TGTGCCAGCAGTTACTCGTTTATGGGACAGGCAGATACGCAGTATTTT. Amino acids: CASSYSFMGQADTQYF.

This clonotype was observed a handful of times. This sequence joins TRBV20-1 and TRBJ1-5, with 7 bases lining up with TRBD1. Germline CDR1 and CDR2: DFQATT and SNEGSKA (reference sequence). The V and J ends lost 2 bases and 0 bases, in that order; junction bases with no gene match: 4. CDR3 length: 15 amino acids. The CDR3 protein is CSARQGQNSNQPQHF. In nucleotides, the CDR3 is TGCAGTGCTAGACAGGGACAGAATAGCAATCAGCCCCAGCATTTT.

This clonotype was recorded at least ten times. V gene TRBV29-1 combines with J gene TRBJ2-5, with TRBD1 matching over 10 bases. This CDR3 is built from 15 residues. Trimming removed 6 bases from V and 5 bases from J; junction bases left unmatched: 12. Germline CDR1 is SQVTM and CDR2 is ANQGSEA. CDR3 bases: TGCAGCGTGCTCTGGACAGGGGGAATACTTGAGACCCAGTACTTC. The encoded protein is CSVLWTGGILETQYF.

This clonotype appeared many times. The chain is built from TRBV20-1 and TRBJ2-7, with no clear D. Trimming took off 1 base at V and 2 bases at J, with 9 bases between the two ends. The CDR3 contains 13 residues. Germline V gene lookup returns CDR1 DFQATT and CDR2 SNEGSKA (reference sequence). This CDR3 is CSARGSEPYEQYF. The CDR3 region has the DNA TGCAGTGCTAGAGGGTCCGAACCCTACGAGCAGTACTTC.

This clonotype was counted between two and nine times. The chain links TRBV9 to TRBJ2-1, with D possibly TRBD2 on 5 matching bases. CDR1 is SGDLS, CDR2 YYNGEE, per germline. The V gene lost 0 bases and the J gene lost 5 bases, with 9 bases spanning the gap. CDR3 size: 14 residues. The CDR3 nucleotides read TGTGCCAGCAGCGTAGGAGGGTTACACAATGAGCAGTTCTTC. It specifies CASSVGGLHNEQFF.

This clonotype was seen more than once but under ten times. The CDR3 DNA reads as TGCGCCAGCAGCCAAGATCGGACGGTTGATACGCAGTATTTT. Translating it yields CASSQDRTVDTQYF. The chain employs TRBV4-1 and TRBJ2-3, with D unresolved. This CDR3 region has 14 residues. From germline, CDR1 is MGHRA and CDR2 YSYEKL. Trimming shortened V by 0 bases and J by 6 bases, and 10 bases separated the two germline ends.

In the case of this clonotype: The junction and the germline gene differ at one end; a read error may be behind it. V and J are TRBV20-1 and TRBJ2-1, with D perhaps TRBD2 (6 bases). Germline V gene sequence: CDR1 DFQATT, CDR2 SNEGSKA (reference sequence). This CDR3 has 13 residues. The CDR3 here is CSAPGDSNNEQFF. CDR3 DNA: TGCAGTGCCCCGGGGGACTCCAACAATGAGCAGTTCTTC.